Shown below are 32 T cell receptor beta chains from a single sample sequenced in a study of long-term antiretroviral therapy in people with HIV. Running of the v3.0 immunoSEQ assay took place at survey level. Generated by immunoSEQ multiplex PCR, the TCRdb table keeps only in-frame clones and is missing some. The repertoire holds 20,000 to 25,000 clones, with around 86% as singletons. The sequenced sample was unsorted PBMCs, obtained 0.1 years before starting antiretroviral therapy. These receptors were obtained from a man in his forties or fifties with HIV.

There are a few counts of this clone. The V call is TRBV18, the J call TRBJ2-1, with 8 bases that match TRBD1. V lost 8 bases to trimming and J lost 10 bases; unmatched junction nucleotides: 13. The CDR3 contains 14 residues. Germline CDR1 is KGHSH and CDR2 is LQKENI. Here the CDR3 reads CASIQGAGHREQFF. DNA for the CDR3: TGTGCCAGCATCCAGGGGGCGGGTCACAGGGAGCAGTTCTTC.

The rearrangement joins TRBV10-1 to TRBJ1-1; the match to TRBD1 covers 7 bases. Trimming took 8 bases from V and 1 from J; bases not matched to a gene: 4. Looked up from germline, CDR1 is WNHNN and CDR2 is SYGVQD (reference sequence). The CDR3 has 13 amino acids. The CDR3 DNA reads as TGCGCCAGCCGAGGACAGGAGAACACTGAAGCTTTCTTT. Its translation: CASRGQENTEAFF.

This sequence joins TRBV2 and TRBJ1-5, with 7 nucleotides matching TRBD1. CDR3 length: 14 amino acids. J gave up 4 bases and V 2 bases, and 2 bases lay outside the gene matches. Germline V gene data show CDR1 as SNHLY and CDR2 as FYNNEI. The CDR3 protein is CASSERDRNQPQHF. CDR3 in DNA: TGTGCCAGCAGTGAAAGGGACAGAAATCAGCCCCAGCATTTT.

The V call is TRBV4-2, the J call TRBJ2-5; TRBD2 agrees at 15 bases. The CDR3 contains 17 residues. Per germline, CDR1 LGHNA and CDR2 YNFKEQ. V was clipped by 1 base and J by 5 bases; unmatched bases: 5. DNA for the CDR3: TGTGCCAGCAGCCAAGGGACTAGCGGGGGGGCCCGGGAGACCCAGTACTTC. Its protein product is CASSQGTSGGARETQYF.

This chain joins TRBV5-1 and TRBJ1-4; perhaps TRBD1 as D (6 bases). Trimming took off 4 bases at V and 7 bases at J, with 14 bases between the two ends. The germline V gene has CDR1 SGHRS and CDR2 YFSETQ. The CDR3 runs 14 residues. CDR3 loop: CASSPGGGIEKLFF. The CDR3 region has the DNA TGCGCCAGCAGCCCGGGGGGGGGCATTGAAAAACTGTTTTTT.

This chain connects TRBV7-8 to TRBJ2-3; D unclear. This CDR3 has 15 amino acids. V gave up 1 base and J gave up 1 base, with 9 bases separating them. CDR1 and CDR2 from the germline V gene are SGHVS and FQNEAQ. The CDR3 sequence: CASSLGPYRTDTQYF. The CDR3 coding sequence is TGTGCCAGCAGCTTAGGGCCTTACCGCACAGATACGCAGTATTTT. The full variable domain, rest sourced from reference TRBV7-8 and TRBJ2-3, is GAGVSQSPRYKVAKRGQDVALRCDPISGHVSLFWYQQALGQGPEFLTYFQNEAQLDKSGLPSDRFFAERPEGSVSTLKIQRTQQEDSAVYLCASSLGPYRTDTQYFGPGTRLTVL.

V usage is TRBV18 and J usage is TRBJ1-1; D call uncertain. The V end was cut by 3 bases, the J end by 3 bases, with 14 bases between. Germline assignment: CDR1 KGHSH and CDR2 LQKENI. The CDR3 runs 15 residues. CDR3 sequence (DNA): TGTGCCAGCTCACCTCAGCGGGCCCCGGACACTGAAGCTTTCTTT. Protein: CASSPQRAPDTEAFF.

The CDR3 sequence: CAAGRQGDTGELFF. The CDR3, as DNA: TGCGCCGCAGGGAGACAGGGAGACACCGGGGAGCTGTTTTTT. V and J are TRBV10-2 and TRBJ2-2; 7 bases agree with TRBD1. V lost 11 bases and J lost 3; bases outside the gene matches: 9. The CDR3 runs 14 residues. Germline V gives CDR1 WSHSY, CDR2 SAAADI.

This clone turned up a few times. CDR3 bases: TGTGCCAGCTCACGGGAGAAAGGGGGTCCTACTGAAGCTTTCTTT. Amino acids: CASSREKGGPTEAFF. The gene calls are TRBV18 and TRBJ1-1, with D possibly TRBD1 on 6 matching bases. From germline, CDR1 is KGHSH and CDR2 LQKENI. Trimming took 4 bases from V and 5 from J, leaving 17 bases between them. This CDR3 has 15 amino acids.

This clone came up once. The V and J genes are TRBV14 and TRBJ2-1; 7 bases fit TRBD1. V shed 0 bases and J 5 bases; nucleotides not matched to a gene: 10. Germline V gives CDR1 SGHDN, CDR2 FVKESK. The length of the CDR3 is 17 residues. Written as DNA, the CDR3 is TGTGCCAGCAGCCAAGATTTTAGAGGGGGCGCCGACAATGAGCAGTTCTTC. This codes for CASSQDFRGGADNEQFF.

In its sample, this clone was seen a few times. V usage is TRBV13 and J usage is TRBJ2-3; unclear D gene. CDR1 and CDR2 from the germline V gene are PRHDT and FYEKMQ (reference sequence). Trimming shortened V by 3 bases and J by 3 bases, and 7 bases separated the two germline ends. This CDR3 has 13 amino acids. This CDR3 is CASSFIVTDTQYF. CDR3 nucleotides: TGTGCCAGCAGCTTCATAGTGACAGATACGCAGTATTTT.

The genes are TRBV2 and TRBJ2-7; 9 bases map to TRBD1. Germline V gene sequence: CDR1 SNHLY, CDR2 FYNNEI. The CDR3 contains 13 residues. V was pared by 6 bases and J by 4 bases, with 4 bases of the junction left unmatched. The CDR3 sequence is CASRRTGAYEQYF. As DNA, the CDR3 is TGTGCCAGCAGGAGGACAGGGGCTTACGAGCAGTACTTC.

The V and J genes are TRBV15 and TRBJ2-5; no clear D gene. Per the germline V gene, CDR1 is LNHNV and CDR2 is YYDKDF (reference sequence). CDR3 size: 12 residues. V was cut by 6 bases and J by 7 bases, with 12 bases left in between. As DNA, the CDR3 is TGTGCCACCAGGGGCCCTTGGATGACCCAGTACTTC. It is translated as CATRGPWMTQYF.

CDR3 amino acids: CAWRTVGDQETQYF. The CDR3 region has the DNA TGTGCCTGGAGAACTGTTGGGGACCAAGAGACCCAGTACTTC. This chain joins TRBV30 and TRBJ2-5; unclear D gene. In germline, CDR1 is GTSNPN, CDR2 SVGIG (reference sequence). This CDR3 comprises 14 residues. The V end lost 3 bases, the J end lost 0 bases, and 11 bases lay between the germline ends.

The CDR3, as DNA: TGTGCCATCCAAGGGGTCACTGAAGCTTTCTTT. It specifies CAIQGVTEAFF. The chain joins TRBV6-6 to TRBJ1-1; weak D call: TRBD1 (5 bases). Trimming removed 10 bases at V and 4 bases at J, with 10 bases between. CDR3 length: 11 amino acids. Germline CDR1 and CDR2: MNHNY and SVGAGI (reference sequence).

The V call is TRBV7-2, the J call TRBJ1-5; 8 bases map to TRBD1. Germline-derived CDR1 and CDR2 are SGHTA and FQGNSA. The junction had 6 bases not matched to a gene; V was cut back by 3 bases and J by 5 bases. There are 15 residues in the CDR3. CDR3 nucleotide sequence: TGTGCCAGCAGCTTGGTGACAGGGGTGGATCAGCCCCAGCATTTT. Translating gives CASSLVTGVDQPQHF.

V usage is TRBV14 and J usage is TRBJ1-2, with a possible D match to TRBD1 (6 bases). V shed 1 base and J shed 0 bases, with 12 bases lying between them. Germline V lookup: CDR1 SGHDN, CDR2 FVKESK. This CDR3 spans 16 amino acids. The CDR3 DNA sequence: TGTGCCAGCAGCCAAGGGGCCGGGACACCTAACTATGGCTACACCTTC. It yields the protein CASSQGAGTPNYGYTF.

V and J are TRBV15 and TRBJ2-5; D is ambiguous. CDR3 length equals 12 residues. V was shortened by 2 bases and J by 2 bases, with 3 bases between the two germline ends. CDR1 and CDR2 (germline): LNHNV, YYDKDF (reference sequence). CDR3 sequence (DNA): TGTGCCACCAGCAGACATCAAGAGACCCAGTACTTC. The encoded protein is CATSRHQETQYF.

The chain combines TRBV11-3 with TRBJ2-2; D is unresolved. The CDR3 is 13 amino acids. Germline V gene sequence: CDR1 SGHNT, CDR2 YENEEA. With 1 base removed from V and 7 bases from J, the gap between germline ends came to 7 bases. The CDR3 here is CASSLASSGELFF. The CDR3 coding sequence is TGTGCCAGCAGCTTAGCCAGCAGCGGGGAGCTGTTTTTT.

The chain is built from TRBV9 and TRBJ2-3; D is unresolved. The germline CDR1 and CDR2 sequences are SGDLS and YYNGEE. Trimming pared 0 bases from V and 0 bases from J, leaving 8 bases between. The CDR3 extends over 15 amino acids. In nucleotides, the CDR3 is TGTGCCAGCAGCGTAGGGGCTACGAGCACAGATACGCAGTATTTT. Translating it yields CASSVGATSTDTQYF.

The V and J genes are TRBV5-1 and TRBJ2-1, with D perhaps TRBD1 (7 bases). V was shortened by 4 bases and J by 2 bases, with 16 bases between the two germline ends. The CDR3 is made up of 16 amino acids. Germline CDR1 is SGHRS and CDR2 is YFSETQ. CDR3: CASSEGTAGAYNEQFF. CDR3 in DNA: TGCGCCAGCAGCGAGGGGACAGCGGGTGCCTACAATGAGCAGTTCTTC.

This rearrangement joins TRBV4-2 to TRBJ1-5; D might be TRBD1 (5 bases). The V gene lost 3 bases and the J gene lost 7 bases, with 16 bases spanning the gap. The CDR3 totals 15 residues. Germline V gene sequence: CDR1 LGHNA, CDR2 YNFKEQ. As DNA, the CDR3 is TGTGCCAGCAGCCACGCAGGGAGGGTCAGGCAGCCCCAGCATTTT. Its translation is CASSHAGRVRQPQHF.

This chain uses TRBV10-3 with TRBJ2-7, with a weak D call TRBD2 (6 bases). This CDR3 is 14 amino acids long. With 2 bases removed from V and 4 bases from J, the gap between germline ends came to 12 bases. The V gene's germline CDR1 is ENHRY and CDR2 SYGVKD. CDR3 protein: CAISEPGVGYEQYF. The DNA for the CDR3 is TGTGCCATCAGTGAGCCGGGGGTTGGGTACGAGCAGTACTTC.

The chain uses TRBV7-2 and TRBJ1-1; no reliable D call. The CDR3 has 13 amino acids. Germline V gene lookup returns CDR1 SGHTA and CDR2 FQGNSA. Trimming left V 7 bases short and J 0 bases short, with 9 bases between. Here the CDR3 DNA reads TGTGCCAGCACCCGGGGTATGAACACTGAAGCTTTCTTT. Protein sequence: CASTRGMNTEAFF.

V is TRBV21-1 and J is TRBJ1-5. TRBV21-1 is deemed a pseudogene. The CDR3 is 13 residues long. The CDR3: CASKGKWYQPQHF. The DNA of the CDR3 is TGTGCCAGCAAGGGTAAGTGGTATCAGCCCCAGCATTTT.

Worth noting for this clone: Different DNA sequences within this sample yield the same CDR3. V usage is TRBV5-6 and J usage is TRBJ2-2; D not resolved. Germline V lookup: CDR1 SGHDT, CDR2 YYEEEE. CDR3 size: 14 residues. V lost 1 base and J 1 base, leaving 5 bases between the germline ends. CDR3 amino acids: CASSLTVNTGELFF. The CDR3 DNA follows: TGTGCCAGCAGCTTGACAGTGAACACCGGGGAGCTGTTTTTT.

The CDR3 region is CASSLEKDRGNEQFF. DNA of the CDR3: TGTGCCAGCAGCTTAGAGAAGGACAGGGGAAATGAGCAGTTCTTC. The chain combines TRBV11-2 with TRBJ2-1, with TRBD1 matching over 9 bases. V shed 0 bases and J 7 bases; nucleotides not matched to a gene: 4. Germline V CDR1 and CDR2: SGHAT, FQNNGV. This CDR3 has 15 amino acids.

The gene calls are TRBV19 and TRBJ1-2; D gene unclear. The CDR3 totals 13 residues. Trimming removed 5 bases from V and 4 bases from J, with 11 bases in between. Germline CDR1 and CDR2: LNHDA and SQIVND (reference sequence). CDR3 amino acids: CASSGGYIYGYTF. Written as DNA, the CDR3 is TGTGCCAGTAGTGGCGGTTATATCTATGGCTACACCTTC.

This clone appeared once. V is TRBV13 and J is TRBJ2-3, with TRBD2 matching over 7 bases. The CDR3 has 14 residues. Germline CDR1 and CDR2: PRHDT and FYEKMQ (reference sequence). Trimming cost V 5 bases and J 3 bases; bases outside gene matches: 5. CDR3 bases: TGTGCCAGCAGCCCTGGACTAGAGACAGATACGCAGTATTTT. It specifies CASSPGLETDTQYF.

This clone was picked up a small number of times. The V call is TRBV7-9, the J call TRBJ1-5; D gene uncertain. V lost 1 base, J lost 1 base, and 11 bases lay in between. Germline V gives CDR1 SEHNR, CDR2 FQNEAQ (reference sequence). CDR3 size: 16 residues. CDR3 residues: CASSLGFEWSNQPQHF. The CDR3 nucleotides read TGTGCCAGCAGCTTAGGGTTCGAGTGGAGCAATCAGCCCCAGCATTTT.

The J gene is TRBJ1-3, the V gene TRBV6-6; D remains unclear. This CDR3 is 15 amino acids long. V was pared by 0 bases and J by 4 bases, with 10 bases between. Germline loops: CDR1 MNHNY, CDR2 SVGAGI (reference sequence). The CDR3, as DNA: TGTGCCAGCAGTTACTCGTCACGGTCGGGAAACACCATATATTTT. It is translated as CASSYSSRSGNTIYF.

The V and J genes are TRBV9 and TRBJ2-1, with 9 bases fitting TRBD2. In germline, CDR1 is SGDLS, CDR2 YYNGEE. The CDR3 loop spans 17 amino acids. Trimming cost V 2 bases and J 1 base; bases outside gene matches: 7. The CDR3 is CASSVAPTSGSYNEQFF. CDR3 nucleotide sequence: TGTGCCAGCAGCGTGGCCCCTACTAGCGGGTCCTACAATGAGCAGTTCTTC.